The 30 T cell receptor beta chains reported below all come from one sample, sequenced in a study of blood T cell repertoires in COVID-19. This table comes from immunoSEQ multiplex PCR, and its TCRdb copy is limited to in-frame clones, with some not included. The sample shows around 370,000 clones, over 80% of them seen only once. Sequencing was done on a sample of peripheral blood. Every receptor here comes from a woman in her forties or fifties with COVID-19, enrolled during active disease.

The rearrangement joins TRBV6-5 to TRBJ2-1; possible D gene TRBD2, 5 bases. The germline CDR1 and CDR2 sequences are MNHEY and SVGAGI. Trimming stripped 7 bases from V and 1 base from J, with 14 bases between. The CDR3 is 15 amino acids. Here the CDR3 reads CASIPTGLSYNEQFF. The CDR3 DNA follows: TGTGCCAGCATTCCGACGGGGTTATCCTACAATGAGCAGTTCTTC.

The CDR3 region has the DNA TGTGCCAGCAGCCCTGACAGCTCCTACGAGCAGTACTTC. Protein sequence: CASSPDSSYEQYF. The V gene is TRBV7-9, the J gene TRBJ2-7; tentative D call: TRBD1 (5 bases). V was pared by 5 bases and J by 0 bases, with 8 bases between. The CDR3 spans 13 residues. The germline CDR1 and CDR2 sequences are SEHNR and FQNEAQ (reference sequence).

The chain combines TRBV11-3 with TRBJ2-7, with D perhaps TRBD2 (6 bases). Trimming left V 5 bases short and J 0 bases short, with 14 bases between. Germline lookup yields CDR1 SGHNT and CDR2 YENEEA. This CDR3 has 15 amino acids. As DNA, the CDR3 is TGTGCCAGCAGCGCGATTTTAGCGGACTCCTACGAGCAGTACTTC. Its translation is CASSAILADSYEQYF.

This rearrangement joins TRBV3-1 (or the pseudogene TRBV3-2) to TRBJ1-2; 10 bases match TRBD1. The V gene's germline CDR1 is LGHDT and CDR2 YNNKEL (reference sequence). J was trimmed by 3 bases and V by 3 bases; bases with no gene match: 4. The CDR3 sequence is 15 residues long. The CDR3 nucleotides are TGTGCCAGCAGCCACCGGGACAGGGGACACTATGGCTACACCTTC. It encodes CASSHRDRGHYGYTF.

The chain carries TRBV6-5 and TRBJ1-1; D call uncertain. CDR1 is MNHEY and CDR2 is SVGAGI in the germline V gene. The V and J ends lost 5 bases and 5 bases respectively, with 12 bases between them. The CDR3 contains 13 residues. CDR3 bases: TGTGCCAGCAGTCGAGGTCCCGGGACTGAAGCTTTCTTT. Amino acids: CASSRGPGTEAFF.

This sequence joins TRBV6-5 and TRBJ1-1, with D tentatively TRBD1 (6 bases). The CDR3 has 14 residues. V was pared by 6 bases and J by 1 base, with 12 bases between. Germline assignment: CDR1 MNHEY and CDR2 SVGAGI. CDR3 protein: CASRPGTTNTEAFF. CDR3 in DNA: TGTGCCAGCAGACCCGGGACAACGAACACTGAAGCTTTCTTT.

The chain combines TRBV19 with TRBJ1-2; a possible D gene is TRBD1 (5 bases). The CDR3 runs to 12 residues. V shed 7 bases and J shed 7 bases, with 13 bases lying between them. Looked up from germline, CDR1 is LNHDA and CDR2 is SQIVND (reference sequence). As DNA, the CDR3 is TGTGCCAGTACCGGGGGGAGTTTTGGCTACACCTTC. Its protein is CASTGGSFGYTF. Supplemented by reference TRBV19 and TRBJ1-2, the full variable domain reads DGGITQSPKYLFRKEGQNVTLSCEQNLNHDAMYWYRQDPGQGLRLIYYSQIVNDFQKGDIAEGYSVSREKKESFPLTVTSAQKNPTAFYLCASTGGSFGYTFGSGTRLTVV.

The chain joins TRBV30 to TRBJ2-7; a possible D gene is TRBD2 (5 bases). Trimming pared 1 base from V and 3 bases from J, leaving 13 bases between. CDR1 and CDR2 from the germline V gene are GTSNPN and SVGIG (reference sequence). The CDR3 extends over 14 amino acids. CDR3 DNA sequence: TGTGCCTGGAGTGGAGACTCTGGAGGCTACGAGCAGTACTTC. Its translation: CAWSGDSGGYEQYF.

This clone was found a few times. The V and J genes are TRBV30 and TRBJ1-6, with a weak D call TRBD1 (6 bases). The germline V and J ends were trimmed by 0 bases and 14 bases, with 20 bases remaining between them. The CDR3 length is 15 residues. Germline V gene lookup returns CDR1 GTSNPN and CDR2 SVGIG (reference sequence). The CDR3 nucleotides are TGTGCCTGGAGTGTAATGGGGGAGGGGGTCAGGACCCTCCACTTT. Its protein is CAWSVMGEGVRTLHF.

The CDR3 is CASSLDGGQGYNEQFF. CDR3 DNA: TGTGCCAGCAGCTTAGATGGCGGACAGGGGTACAATGAGCAGTTCTTC. The chain has TRBV11-3 and TRBJ2-1; TRBD1 matches 9 bases. The CDR3 totals 16 residues. The V gene's germline CDR1 is SGHNT and CDR2 YENEEA. V dropped 0 bases and J dropped 4; count of bases not matched to a gene: 4.

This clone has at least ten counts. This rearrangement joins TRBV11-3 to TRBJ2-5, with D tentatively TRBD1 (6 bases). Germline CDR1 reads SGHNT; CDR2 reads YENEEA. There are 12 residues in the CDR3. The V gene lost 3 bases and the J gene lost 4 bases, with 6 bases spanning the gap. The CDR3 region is CASSFRGETQYF. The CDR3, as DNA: TGTGCCAGCAGCTTCAGGGGAGAGACCCAGTACTTC.

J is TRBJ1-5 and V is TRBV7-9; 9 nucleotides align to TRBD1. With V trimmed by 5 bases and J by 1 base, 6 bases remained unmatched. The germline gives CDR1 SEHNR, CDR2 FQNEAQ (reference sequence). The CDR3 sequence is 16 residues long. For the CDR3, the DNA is TGTGCCAGCAGCCCGGGACAGGGTAAGAGCAATCAGCCCCAGCATTTT. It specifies CASSPGQGKSNQPQHF.

The CDR3 sequence is CASSLVPPQVSETQYF. The CDR3 nucleotides are TGTGCCAGCAGCTTGGTCCCCCCTCAGGTATCGGAGACCCAGTACTTC. This sequence joins TRBV5-6 and TRBJ2-5; D remains ambiguous. Looked up from germline, CDR1 is SGHDT and CDR2 is YYEEEE. Trimming pared 0 bases from V and 5 bases from J, leaving 17 bases between. The CDR3 is 16 amino acids.

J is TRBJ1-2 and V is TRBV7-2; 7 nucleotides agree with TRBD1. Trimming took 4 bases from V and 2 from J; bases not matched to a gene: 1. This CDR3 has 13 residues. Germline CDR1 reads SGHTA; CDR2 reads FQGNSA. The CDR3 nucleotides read TGTGCCAGCAGCTGGGGACAGAACTATGGCTACACCTTC. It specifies CASSWGQNYGYTF. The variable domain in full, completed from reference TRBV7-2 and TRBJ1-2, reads GAGVSQSPSNKVTEKGKDVELRCDPISGHTALYWYRQSLGQGLEFLIYFQGNSAPDKSGLPSDRFSAERTGGSVSTLTIQRTQQEDSAVYLCASSWGQNYGYTFGSGTRLTVV.

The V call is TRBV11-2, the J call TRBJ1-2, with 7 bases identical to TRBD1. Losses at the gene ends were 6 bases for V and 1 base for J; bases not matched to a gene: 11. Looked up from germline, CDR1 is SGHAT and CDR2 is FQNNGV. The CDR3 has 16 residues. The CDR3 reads CASRPTGDPINYGYTF. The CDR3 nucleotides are TGTGCCAGCAGGCCCACAGGGGACCCTATTAACTATGGCTACACCTTC.

DNA for the CDR3: TGTGCCAGCAGCGGGGTGTCAGGGCCTCACTCCTACGAGCAGTACTTC. It codes for CASSGVSGPHSYEQYF. The V and J genes are TRBV11-2 and TRBJ2-7; TRBD1 is a possible D gene (5 bases). The CDR3 consists of 16 residues. Germline V gene sequence: CDR1 SGHAT, CDR2 FQNNGV. V lost 5 bases, J lost 0 bases, and 17 bases lay in between.

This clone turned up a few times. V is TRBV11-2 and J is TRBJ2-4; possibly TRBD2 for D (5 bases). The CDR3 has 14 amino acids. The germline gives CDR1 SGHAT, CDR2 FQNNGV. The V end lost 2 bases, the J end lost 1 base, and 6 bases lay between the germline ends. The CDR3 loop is CASSLLAAKNIQYF. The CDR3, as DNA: TGTGCCAGCAGCTTACTAGCCGCCAAAAACATTCAGTACTTC.

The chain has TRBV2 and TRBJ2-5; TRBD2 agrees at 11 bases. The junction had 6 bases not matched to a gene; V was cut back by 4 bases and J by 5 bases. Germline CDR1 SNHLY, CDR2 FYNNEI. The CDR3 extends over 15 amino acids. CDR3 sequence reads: CASSVASGRWETQYF. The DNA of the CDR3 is TGTGCCAGCAGTGTTGCTAGCGGGAGGTGGGAGACCCAGTACTTC. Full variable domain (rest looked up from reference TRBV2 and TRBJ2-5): EPEVTQTPSHQVTQMGQEVILRCVPISNHLYFYWYRQILGQKVEFLVSFYNNEISEKSEIFDDQFSVERPDGSNFTLKIRSTKLEDSAMYFCASSVASGRWETQYFGPGTRLLVL.

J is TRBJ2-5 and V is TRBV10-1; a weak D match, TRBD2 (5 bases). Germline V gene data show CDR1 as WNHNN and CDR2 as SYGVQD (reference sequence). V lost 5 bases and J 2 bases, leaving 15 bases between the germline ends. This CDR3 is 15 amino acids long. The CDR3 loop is CASSLIPRAQETQYF. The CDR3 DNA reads TGCGCCAGCAGTTTAATCCCGAGGGCACAAGAGACCCAGTACTTC.

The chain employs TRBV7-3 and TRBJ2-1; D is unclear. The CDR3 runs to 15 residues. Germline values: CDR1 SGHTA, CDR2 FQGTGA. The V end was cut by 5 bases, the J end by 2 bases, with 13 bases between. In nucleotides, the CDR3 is TGTGCCAGCAGCCCGACTGCCTCAACCTACAATGAGCAGTTCTTC. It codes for CASSPTASTYNEQFF.

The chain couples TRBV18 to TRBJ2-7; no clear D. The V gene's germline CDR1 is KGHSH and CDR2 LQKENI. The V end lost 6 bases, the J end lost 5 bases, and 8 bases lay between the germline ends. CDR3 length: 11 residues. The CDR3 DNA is TGTGCCAGCTCCCTTGTTGACGAGCAGTACTTC. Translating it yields CASSLVDEQYF.

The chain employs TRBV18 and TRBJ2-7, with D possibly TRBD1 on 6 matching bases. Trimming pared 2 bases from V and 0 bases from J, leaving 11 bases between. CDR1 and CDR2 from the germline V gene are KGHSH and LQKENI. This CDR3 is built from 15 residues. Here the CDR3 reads CASSPKTGFSYEQYF. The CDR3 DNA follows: TGTGCCAGCTCACCAAAGACAGGTTTCTCCTACGAGCAGTACTTC.

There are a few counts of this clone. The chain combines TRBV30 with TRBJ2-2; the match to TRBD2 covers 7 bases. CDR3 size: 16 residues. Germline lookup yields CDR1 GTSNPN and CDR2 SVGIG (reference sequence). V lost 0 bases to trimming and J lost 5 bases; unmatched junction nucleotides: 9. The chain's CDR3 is CAWSVRLALRTGELFF. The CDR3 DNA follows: TGTGCCTGGAGTGTACGACTAGCTCTGAGGACCGGGGAGCTGTTTTTT.

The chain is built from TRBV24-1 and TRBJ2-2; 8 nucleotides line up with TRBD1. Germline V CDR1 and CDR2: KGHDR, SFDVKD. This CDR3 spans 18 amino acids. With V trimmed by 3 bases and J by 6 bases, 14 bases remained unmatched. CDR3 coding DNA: TGTGCCACCAGTGATCCGAGGGCAGACAGGGGTCTCGCCGGGGAGCTGTTTTTT. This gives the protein CATSDPRADRGLAGELFF.

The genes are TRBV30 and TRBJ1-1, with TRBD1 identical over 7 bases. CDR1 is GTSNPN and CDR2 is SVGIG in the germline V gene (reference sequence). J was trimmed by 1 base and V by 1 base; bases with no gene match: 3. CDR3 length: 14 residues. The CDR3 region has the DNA TGTGCCTGGAGTGAGGGACAGCAGAACACTGAAGCTTTCTTT. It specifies CAWSEGQQNTEAFF. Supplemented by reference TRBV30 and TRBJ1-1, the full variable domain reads SQTIHQWPATLVQPVGSPLSLECTVEGTSNPNLYWYRQAAGRGLQLLFYSVGIGQISSEVPQNLSASRPQDRQFILSSKKLLLSDSGFYLCAWSEGQQNTEAFFGQGTRLTVV.

The CDR3 is CASSLRVARYRENTGELFF. The CDR3 region has the DNA TGTGCCAGCAGCTTAAGGGTCGCTAGATACCGGGAGAACACCGGGGAGCTGTTTTTT. V and J are TRBV13 and TRBJ2-2; the D gene is possibly TRBD2 (5 bases). V was cut by 2 bases and J by 1 base, with 20 bases left in between. Per the germline V gene, CDR1 is PRHDT and CDR2 is FYEKMQ (reference sequence). The CDR3 has 19 residues.

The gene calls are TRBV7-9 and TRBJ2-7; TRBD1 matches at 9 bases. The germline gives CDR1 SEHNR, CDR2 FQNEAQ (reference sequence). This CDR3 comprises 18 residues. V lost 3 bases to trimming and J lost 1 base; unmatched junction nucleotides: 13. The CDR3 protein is CASSLPVLGQGKSYEQYF. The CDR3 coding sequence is TGTGCCAGCAGCTTGCCTGTCCTAGGACAGGGGAAGTCCTACGAGCAGTACTTC.

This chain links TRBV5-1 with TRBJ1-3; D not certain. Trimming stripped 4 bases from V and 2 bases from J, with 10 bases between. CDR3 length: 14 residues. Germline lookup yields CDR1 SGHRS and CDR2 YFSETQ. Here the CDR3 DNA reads TGCGCCAGCAGCAGCTCGGGAGCTGGAAACACCATATATTTT. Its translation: CASSSSGAGNTIYF.

CDR3 nucleotide sequence: TGTGCCACCAGTGGCTACTACAATGAGCAGTTCTTC. It translates to CATSGYYNEQFF. The chain links TRBV24-1 to TRBJ2-1; no clear D. The germline V and J ends were trimmed by 5 bases and 3 bases, with 4 bases remaining between them. CDR1 is KGHDR, CDR2 SFDVKD, per germline. The CDR3 runs 12 residues.

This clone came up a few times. The CDR3 sequence: CASSEARGNYGYTF. The DNA of the CDR3 is TGTGCCAGCAGTGAAGCCAGGGGAAACTATGGCTACACCTTC. The chain carries TRBV6-1 and TRBJ1-2; tentative D call: TRBD1 (6 bases). V was pared by 0 bases and J by 2 bases, with 7 bases between. CDR1 and CDR2 from the germline V gene are MNHNS and SASEGT. This CDR3 comprises 14 residues.